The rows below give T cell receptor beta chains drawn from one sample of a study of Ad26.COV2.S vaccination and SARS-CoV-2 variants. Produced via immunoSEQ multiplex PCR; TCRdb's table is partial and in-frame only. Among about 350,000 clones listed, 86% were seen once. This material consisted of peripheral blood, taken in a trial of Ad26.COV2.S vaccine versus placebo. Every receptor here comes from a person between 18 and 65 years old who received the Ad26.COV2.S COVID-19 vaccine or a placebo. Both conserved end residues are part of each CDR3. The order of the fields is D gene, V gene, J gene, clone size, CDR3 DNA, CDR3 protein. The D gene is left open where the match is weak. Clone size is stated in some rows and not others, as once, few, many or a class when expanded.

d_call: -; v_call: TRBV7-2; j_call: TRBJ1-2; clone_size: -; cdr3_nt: TGTGCCAGCAGCGTAAGACAGGATGGCGGCTACACCTTC; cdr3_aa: CASSVRQDGGYTF
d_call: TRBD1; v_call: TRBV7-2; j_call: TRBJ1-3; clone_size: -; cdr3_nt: TGTGCCAGCAGCACAGGGGTCTCGAGCTCTGGAAACACCATATATTTT; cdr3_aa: CASSTGVSSSGNTIYF
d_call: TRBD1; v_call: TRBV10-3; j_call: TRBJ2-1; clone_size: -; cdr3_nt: TGTGCCATCAGTGTAGGTACAGGGGCCTACAATGAGCAGTTCTTC; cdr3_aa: CAISVGTGAYNEQFF
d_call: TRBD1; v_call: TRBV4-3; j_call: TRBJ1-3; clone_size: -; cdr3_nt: TGCGCCAGCAGCCAAGCCCGACAGGGTCTCTCTGGAAACACCATATATTTT; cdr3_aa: CASSQARQGLSGNTIYF
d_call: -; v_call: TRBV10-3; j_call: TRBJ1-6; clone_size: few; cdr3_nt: TGTGCCATCAGGGGGGATTATAATTCACCCCTCCACTTT; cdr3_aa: CAIRGDYNSPLHF
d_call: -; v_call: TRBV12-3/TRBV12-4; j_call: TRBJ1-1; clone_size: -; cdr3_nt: TGTGCCAGCAGTTTTGCTGGGAACACTGAAGCTTTCTTT; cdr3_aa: CASSFAGNTEAFF
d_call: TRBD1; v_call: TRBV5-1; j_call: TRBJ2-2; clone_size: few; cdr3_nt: TGCGCCAGCAGCATACAGGGGGACGGGGAGCTGTTTTTT; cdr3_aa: CASSIQGDGELFF
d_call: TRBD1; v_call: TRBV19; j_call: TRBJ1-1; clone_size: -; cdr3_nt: TGTGCCAGTAGTATAGTTGGACAGGGTTGGACTGAAGCTTTCTTT; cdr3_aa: CASSIVGQGWTEAFF
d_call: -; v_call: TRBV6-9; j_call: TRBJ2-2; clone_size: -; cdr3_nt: TGTGCCAGCAGTTTGCAGGGGATCCATCCGGAGCTGTTTTTT; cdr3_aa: CASSLQGIHPELFF
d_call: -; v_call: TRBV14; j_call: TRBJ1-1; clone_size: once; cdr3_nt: TGTGCCAGCAGCCAATCAGGGAACACTGAAGCTTTCTTT; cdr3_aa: CASSQSGNTEAFF
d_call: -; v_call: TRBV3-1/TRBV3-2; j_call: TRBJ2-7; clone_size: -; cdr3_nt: TGTGCCAGCAGCCAAGGGGAACTCACCTACGAGCAGTACTTC; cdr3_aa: CASSQGELTYEQYF
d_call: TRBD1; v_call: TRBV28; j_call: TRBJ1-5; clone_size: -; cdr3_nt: TGTGCCAGCAGTACCTCCCCGGACAGGGCGGCCGGTCGACAGCCCCAGCATTTT; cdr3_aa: CASSTSPDRAAGRQPQHF
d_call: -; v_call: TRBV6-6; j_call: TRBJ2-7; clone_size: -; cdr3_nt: TGTGCCAGCAGCCCCGTGAAATTACAGTACTTC; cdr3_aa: CASSPVKLQYF
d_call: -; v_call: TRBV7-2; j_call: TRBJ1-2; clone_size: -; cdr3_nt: TGTGCCAGCAGCCCAAGTGCGGGGTTTAACTATGGCTACACCTTC; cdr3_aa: CASSPSAGFNYGYTF
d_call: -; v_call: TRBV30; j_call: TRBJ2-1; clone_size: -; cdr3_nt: TGTGCTAAATGGGGCGGGGGCGGTGAGCAGTTCTTC; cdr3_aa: CAKWGGGGEQFF
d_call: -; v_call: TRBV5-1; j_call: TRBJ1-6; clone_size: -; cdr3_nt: TGCGCCAGCAAGAGGGAATCGGGTTCACCCCTCCACTTT; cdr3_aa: CASKRESGSPLHF
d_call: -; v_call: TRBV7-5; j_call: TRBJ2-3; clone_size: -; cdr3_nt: TGTGCCAGAAGCTTAGTTGCCCCAGAGGCTAGCGGGGGACACACAGATACGCAGTATTTT; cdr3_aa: CARSLVAPEASGGHTDTQYF
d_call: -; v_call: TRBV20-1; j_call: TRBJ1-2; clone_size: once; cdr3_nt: TGCAGTGCTGACAGGACCTATGGCTACACCTTC; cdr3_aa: CSADRTYGYTF
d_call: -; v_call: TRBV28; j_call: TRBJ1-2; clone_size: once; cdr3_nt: TGTGCCAGCGGGGACGAATATGGCTACACCTTC; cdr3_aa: CASGDEYGYTF
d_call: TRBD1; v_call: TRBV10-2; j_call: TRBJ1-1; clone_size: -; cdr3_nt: TGCGCCAGCAGTCCAGGGGGCCGGAACACTGAAGCTTTCTTT; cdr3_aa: CASSPGGRNTEAFF
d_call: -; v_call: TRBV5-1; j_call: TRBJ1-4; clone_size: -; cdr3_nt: TGCGCCAGCAGCTCTTCGGCTATTAATGAAAAACTGTTTTTT; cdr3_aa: CASSSSAINEKLFF
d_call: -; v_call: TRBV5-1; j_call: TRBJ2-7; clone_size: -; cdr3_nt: TGCGCCAGCAGCTTGAGGGGCAGGGGGGAACTTTACGAGCAGTACTTC; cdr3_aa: CASSLRGRGELYEQYF
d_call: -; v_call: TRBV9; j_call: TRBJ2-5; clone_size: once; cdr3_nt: TGTGCCAGCAGCGCCGGGGGGCGGGGGTACCAAGAGACCCAGTACTTC; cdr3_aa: CASSAGGRGYQETQYF
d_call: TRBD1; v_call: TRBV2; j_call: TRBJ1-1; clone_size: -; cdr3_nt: TGTGCCAGCAGGGACAGGCAGAACACTGAAGCTTTCTTT; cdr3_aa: CASRDRQNTEAFF
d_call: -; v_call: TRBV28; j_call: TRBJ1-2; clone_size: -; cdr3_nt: TGTGCCAGCAGTTCAATCGTGACAGCTACCCCTTATGGCTACACCTTC; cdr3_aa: CASSSIVTATPYGYTF
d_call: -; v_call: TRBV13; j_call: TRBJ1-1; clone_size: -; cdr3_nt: TGTGCCAGCAGCTCACAGGGTCTCAGTATGAACACTGAAGCTTTCTTT; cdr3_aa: CASSSQGLSMNTEAFF
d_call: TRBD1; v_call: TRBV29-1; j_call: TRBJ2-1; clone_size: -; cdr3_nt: TGCAGCGTTGAATTGGGACAGACTAAGCAGTTCTTC; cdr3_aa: CSVELGQTKQFF
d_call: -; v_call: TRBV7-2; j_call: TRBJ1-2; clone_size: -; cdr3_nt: TGTGCCAGCAGCCCTAGTACTGTCTATGGCTACACCTTC; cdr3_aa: CASSPSTVYGYTF
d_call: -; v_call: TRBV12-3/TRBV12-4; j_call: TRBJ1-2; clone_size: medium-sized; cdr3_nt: TGTGCCAGCAGTGACGGCCTGAGAAACGACACCTTC; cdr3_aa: CASSDGLRNDTF
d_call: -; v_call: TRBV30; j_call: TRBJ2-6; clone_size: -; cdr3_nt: TGTGCCTGGAAAGAAGTCGCTGGGGCCAACGTCCTGACTTTC; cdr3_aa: CAWKEVAGANVLTF
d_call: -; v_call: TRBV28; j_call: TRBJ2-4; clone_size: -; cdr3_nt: TGTGCCAGCAGTCCCAAGCTAGCCAAAAACATTCAGTACTTC; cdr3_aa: CASSPKLAKNIQYF
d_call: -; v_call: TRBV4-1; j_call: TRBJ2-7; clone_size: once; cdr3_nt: TGCGCCAGCAGCCAACCCGGATTAACCTACGAGCAGTACTTC; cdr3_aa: CASSQPGLTYEQYF